What follows are 30 T cell receptor beta chains derived from one specimen sequenced in a study of T cell responses to AZD1222 COVID-19 vaccine. This table comes from immunoSEQ multiplex PCR, and its TCRdb copy is limited to in-frame clones, with some not included. The sample has fewer than 130,000 clones; roughly 90% are singletons. The sequenced sample was peripheral blood, obtained on day 0 of AZD1222 vaccination. The source of these receptors is an adult in good health.

The chain has TRBV5-6 and TRBJ1-6, with D possibly being TRBD1 (6 bases). This CDR3 region has 15 residues. Germline CDR1 reads SGHDT; CDR2 reads YYEEEE. Trimming stripped 4 bases from V and 7 bases from J, with 15 bases between. CDR3 bases: TGTGCCAGCAGCCCCGCTGGGGGGCAGAATTCACCCCTCCACTTT. It translates to CASSPAGGQNSPLHF.

This chain connects TRBV24-1 to TRBJ1-1; TRBD1 matches 8 bases. Germline V gene sequence: CDR1 KGHDR, CDR2 SFDVKD. CDR3 length: 15 residues. The V and J ends lost 5 bases and 4 bases, in that order; junction bases with no gene match: 8. The CDR3 loop reads CATSASGGDGTEAFF. DNA of the CDR3: TGTGCCACCAGTGCGTCAGGGGGCGATGGCACTGAAGCTTTCTTT.

The gene calls are TRBV5-6 and TRBJ1-2; TRBD1 is a possible D gene (5 bases). V lost 1 base, J lost 2 bases, and 9 bases lay in between. The germline CDR1 and CDR2 sequences are SGHDT and YYEEEE. The CDR3 runs 14 residues. In DNA, the CDR3 is TGTGCCAGCAGCTTGCGGGGGATAAACTATGGCTACACCTTC. Residues: CASSLRGINYGYTF.

J is TRBJ2-1 and V is TRBV10-3; D perhaps matches TRBD2 (5 bases). The V gene lost 6 bases and the J gene lost 3 bases, with 15 bases spanning the gap. There are 15 residues in the CDR3. Germline V gene lookup returns CDR1 ENHRY and CDR2 SYGVKD. CDR3 DNA: TGTGCCATCAGCAGAACCGGGATCCACTACAATGAGCAGTTCTTC. Protein: CAISRTGIHYNEQFF.

The gene calls are TRBV5-1 and TRBJ2-7, with 12 bases matching TRBD1. The CDR3 contains 17 residues. Germline CDR1 and CDR2: SGHRS and YFSETQ. The V gene end was trimmed by 7 bases and the J gene end by 0 bases; junction bases not matched to a gene: 11. CDR3 in DNA: TGCGCCAGCTATCCGGGACAGGGGGCCCTCTACTCCTACGAGCAGTACTTC. Translated: CASYPGQGALYSYEQYF.

V usage is TRBV10-3 and J usage is TRBJ1-2; D is unclear. Trimming pared 4 bases from V and 1 base from J, leaving 13 bases between. Germline-derived CDR1 and CDR2 are ENHRY and SYGVKD. The CDR3 has 15 residues. The CDR3 spells CAISGTGRINYGYTF. CDR3 coding DNA: TGTGCCATCAGTGGGACGGGTCGAATTAACTATGGCTACACCTTC.

This sequence joins TRBV28 and TRBJ1-5; TRBD1 might be the D (5 bases). This CDR3 has 16 residues. Trimming took 7 bases from V and 0 from J, leaving 16 bases between them. Germline V CDR1 and CDR2: MDHEN, SYDVKM. CDR3 nucleotides: TGTGCCAGCAAGAGAGGGGCAGAACTTAGCAATCAGCCCCAGCATTTT. This gives the protein CASKRGAELSNQPQHF.

The chain joins TRBV19 to TRBJ2-2; D is tentatively TRBD1 or TRBD2 (7 bases each). The CDR3 runs to 15 residues. The V and J ends lost 3 bases and 5 bases respectively, with 13 bases between them. Germline V lookup: CDR1 LNHDA, CDR2 SQIVND (reference sequence). This CDR3 is CASSISQGGTGELFF. In nucleotides, the CDR3 is TGTGCCAGTAGTATCAGTCAGGGGGGGACCGGGGAGCTGTTTTTT.

CDR3 sequence: CASSLGPSYNEQFF. The CDR3 DNA reads as TGTGCCAGCAGCTTAGGACCAAGCTACAATGAGCAGTTCTTC. The chain recombines TRBV7-3 with TRBJ2-1; D is uncertain. The CDR3 runs 14 residues. Germline V CDR1 and CDR2: SGHTA, FQGTGA. The V gene lost 2 bases and the J gene lost 3 bases, with 8 bases spanning the gap. Complete variable domain (other parts from reference TRBV7-3 and TRBJ2-1): GAGVSQTPSNKVTEKGKYVELRCDPISGHTALYWYRQSLGQGPEFLIYFQGTGAADDSGLPNDRFFAVRPEGSVSTLKIQRTERGDSAVYLCASSLGPSYNEQFFGPGTRLTVL.

This chain uses TRBV6-5 with TRBJ1-1, with no clear D. This CDR3 region has 12 residues. Germline CDR1 is MNHEY and CDR2 is SVGAGI. Trimming stripped 2 bases from V and 6 bases from J, with 7 bases between. CDR3 bases: TGTGCCAGCAGTTACAATGGGGCTGAAGCTTTCTTT. Translated, it gives CASSYNGAEAFF.

V is TRBV7-2 and J is TRBJ1-3; 7 bases map to TRBD1. Germline V gene lookup returns CDR1 SGHTA and CDR2 FQGNSA. The CDR3 runs 14 residues. Trimming at V came to 1 base and at J to 4 bases, leaving 1 base not matched to a gene. For the CDR3, the DNA is TGTGCCAGCAGCTTAGGAGGGGGCGGAAACACCATATATTTT. It codes for CASSLGGGGNTIYF.

The DNA of the CDR3 is TGTGCCAGCAGCTTAGCAGGGGGCGCGGGTGAAGCTTTCTTT. Its protein is CASSLAGGAGEAFF. The chain links TRBV7-9 to TRBJ1-1, with 7 nucleotides matching TRBD1. The CDR3 consists of 14 residues. The germline gives CDR1 SEHNR, CDR2 FQNEAQ (reference sequence). J gave up 7 bases and V 0 bases, and 5 bases lay outside the gene matches. The variable domain in full, with the rest retrieved from reference TRBV7-9 and TRBJ1-1, is DTGVSQNPRHKITKRGQNVTFRCDPISEHNRLYWYRQTLGQGPEFLTYFQNEAQLEKSRLLSDRFSAERPKGSFSTLEIQRTEQGDSAMYLCASSLAGGAGEAFFGQGTRLTVV.

The V gene is TRBV12-3 or TRBV12-4, the J gene TRBJ2-7, with TRBD1 identical over 10 bases. The CDR3 extends over 12 amino acids. Losses at the gene ends were 6 bases for V and 4 bases for J; bases not matched to a gene: 0. CDR3 DNA: TGTGCCAGCAGGGACAGGGGGTACGAGCAGTACTTC. Protein: CASRDRGYEQYF.

This chain joins TRBV4-1 and TRBJ1-5; D remains unclear. The V gene lost 1 base and the J gene lost 6 bases, with 7 bases spanning the gap. This CDR3 spans 13 amino acids. Germline V gene sequence: CDR1 MGHRA, CDR2 YSYEKL. The CDR3 region is CASSQAKAQPQHF. CDR3 in DNA: TGCGCCAGCAGCCAAGCAAAGGCTCAGCCCCAGCATTTT.

The V call is TRBV28, the J call TRBJ1-4; D is possibly TRBD1 (6 bases). The V end lost 3 bases, the J end lost 5 bases, and 13 bases lay between the germline ends. The germline CDR1 and CDR2 sequences are MDHEN and SYDVKM. This CDR3 has 15 residues. The CDR3 loop is CASSFSAGANEKLFF. The CDR3 coding sequence is TGTGCCAGCAGTTTCAGCGCAGGGGCAAATGAAAAACTGTTTTTT.

The CDR3: CASTEKPGQPNTEAFF. As DNA, the CDR3 is TGTGCCAGCACCGAGAAACCCGGACAGCCCAATACTGAAGCTTTCTTT. The chain carries TRBV28 and TRBJ1-1, with D possibly being TRBD1 (6 bases). Germline V CDR1 and CDR2: MDHEN, SYDVKM. V lost 7 bases and J 5 bases, leaving 23 bases between the germline ends. The CDR3 has 16 amino acids.

The rearrangement links TRBV28 to TRBJ1-1, with D possibly matching TRBD1 (5 bases). Germline V gene sequence: CDR1 MDHEN, CDR2 SYDVKM. V gave up 11 bases and J gave up 1 base, with 11 bases separating them. The CDR3 runs to 12 residues. CDR3 in amino acids: CACGHPNTEAFF. Written as DNA, the CDR3 is TGTGCCTGCGGACACCCGAACACTGAAGCTTTCTTT.

This clone is a singleton in its sample. This chain links TRBV27 with TRBJ2-5; weak D call: TRBD1 (6 bases). The CDR3 is 15 amino acids. Per the germline V gene, CDR1 is MNHEY and CDR2 is SMNVEV (reference sequence). V dropped 6 bases and J dropped 5 bases, with 19 bases sitting between them. The chain's CDR3 is CASSRQTGLGETQYF. The CDR3 DNA reads as TGTGCCAGCAGCCGACAAACAGGGCTGGGGGAGACCCAGTACTTC.

The chain carries TRBV28 and TRBJ1-5; 7 nucleotides match TRBD1. This CDR3 is built from 15 residues. The germline CDR1 and CDR2 sequences are MDHEN and SYDVKM. V was clipped by 6 bases and J by 4 bases; unmatched bases: 9. CDR3 protein: CASSGNRDRNQPQHF. CDR3 coding DNA: TGTGCCAGCAGCGGGAACCGGGACAGAAATCAGCCCCAGCATTTT.

This chain joins TRBV12-5 and TRBJ2-2; the D is unclear. The CDR3 is made up of 14 amino acids. V dropped 0 bases and J dropped 1 base, with 3 bases sitting between them. CDR1 and CDR2 (germline): LGHNT, FRNRAP. In nucleotides, the CDR3 is TGTGCTAGTGGTTTGGTGGAGAACACCGGGGAGCTGTTTTTT. Protein sequence: CASGLVENTGELFF.

V gene TRBV19 combines with J gene TRBJ1-1; D perhaps matches TRBD1 (5 bases). There are 13 residues in the CDR3. Germline loops: CDR1 LNHDA, CDR2 SQIVND (reference sequence). Trimming shortened V by 5 bases and J by 3 bases, and 10 bases separated the two germline ends. This CDR3 reads CASSPTGDTEAFF. In nucleotides, the CDR3 is TGTGCCAGTAGTCCGACGGGGGACACTGAAGCTTTCTTT.

V gene TRBV28 combines with J gene TRBJ1-5; TRBD1 is a possible D gene (5 bases). Germline V lookup: CDR1 MDHEN, CDR2 SYDVKM. This CDR3 has 20 amino acids. The V end lost 1 base, the J end lost 0 bases, and 22 bases lay between the germline ends. The CDR3 region has the DNA TGTGCCAGCAGTTTATCGTGGTGGCAGGGAAAGGGGAATAGCAATCAGCCCCAGCATTTT. This codes for CASSLSWWQGKGNSNQPQHF.

This clone was picked up a small number of times. This chain joins TRBV27 and TRBJ1-1; tentatively, D is TRBD1 (6 bases). Germline V gene sequence: CDR1 MNHEY, CDR2 SMNVEV (reference sequence). Deletions cut 6 bases from V and 0 bases from J, with 11 bases between. This CDR3 is 14 amino acids long. The CDR3 coding sequence is TGTGCCAGCAGGACGACAGGTTTGAACACTGAAGCTTTCTTT. It encodes CASRTTGLNTEAFF.

Concerning this clone itself: Sequence at one end of the junction differs from germline and may be a read error. The V gene is TRBV7-9, the J gene TRBJ1-2; no clear D. This CDR3 is 8 amino acids long. Germline V lookup: CDR1 SEHNR, CDR2 FQNEAQ (reference sequence). CDR3 bases: TGTGCCAGCAGCCGAGGGAACTTC. This sequence encodes CASSRGNF.

This clone is a singleton in its sample. V and J are TRBV25-1 and TRBJ1-2; D gene ambiguous. Deletions cut 4 bases from V and 6 bases from J, with 6 bases between. CDR1 and CDR2 from the germline V gene are MGHDK and SYGVNS. The CDR3 is made up of 11 amino acids. The CDR3 loop reads CASSVGNGYTF. In nucleotides, the CDR3 is TGTGCCAGCAGTGTAGGGAATGGCTACACCTTC.

CDR3 sequence (DNA): TGTGCCAGCAGTTTAGTAGCGGGACAGTCCCTCCACTTT. Translated: CASSLVAGQSLHF. The V and J genes are TRBV12-3 or TRBV12-4 and TRBJ1-6; 7 bases match TRBD1. The junction had 5 bases not matched to a gene; V was cut back by 1 base and J by 14 bases. The CDR3 has 13 residues.

This sequence joins TRBV6-5 and TRBJ1-2; 8 positions match TRBD1. The V and J ends lost 6 bases and 4 bases, in that order; junction bases with no gene match: 10. The CDR3 totals 15 residues. CDR1 and CDR2 from the germline V gene are MNHEY and SVGAGI. CDR3 amino acids: CASSPPGTGGYGYTF. The CDR3 DNA is TGTGCCAGCAGCCCACCAGGGACAGGCGGCTATGGCTACACCTTC.

The rearrangement uses TRBV18 and TRBJ1-5; D call uncertain. CDR3 size: 14 residues. Germline assignment: CDR1 KGHSH and CDR2 LQKENI. Trimming stripped 2 bases from V and 0 bases from J, with 5 bases between. CDR3 in amino acids: CASSPEYSNQPQHF. CDR3 DNA sequence: TGTGCCAGCTCACCAGAATATAGCAATCAGCCCCAGCATTTT.

This chain uses TRBV6-1 with TRBJ1-1, with no clear D. V was trimmed by 3 bases and J by 5 bases, leaving 10 bases between them. Germline V gene sequence: CDR1 MNHNS, CDR2 SASEGT. This CDR3 contains 13 residues. The CDR3 sequence is CASSDGGWTEAFF. In DNA, the CDR3 is TGTGCCAGCAGTGACGGAGGGTGGACTGAAGCTTTCTTT.

CDR3 protein: CATSRERTGMNTEAFF. In nucleotides, the CDR3 is TGTGCCACCAGCAGAGAGCGGACAGGGATGAACACTGAAGCTTTCTTT. This chain uses TRBV15 with TRBJ1-1, with 8 nucleotides matching TRBD1. CDR3 size: 16 residues. Germline CDR1 is LNHNV and CDR2 is YYDKDF (reference sequence). Unmatched junction bases numbered 3, after V lost 0 bases and J lost 0 bases. Full variable domain (outside the CDR3, taken from reference TRBV15 and TRBJ1-1): DAMVIQNPRYQVTQFGKPVTLSCSQTLNHNVMYWYQQKSSQAPKLLFHYYDKDFNNEADTPDNFQSRRPNTSFCFLDIRSPGLGDTAMYLCATSRERTGMNTEAFFGQGTRLTVV.